The present TCR beta chain was sequenced within a study of immune cell composition in non-small cell lung cancer. TCRdb's copy holds only in-frame clones and misses some; the assay was immunoSEQ multiplex PCR. The sample holds 1,500 to 2,000 clones, 82% seen once. Trimming stripped 4 bases from V and 5 bases from J, with 9 bases between. The CDR3 length is 13 residues. CDR1 and CDR2 from the germline V gene are SGHAT and FQDESV (reference sequence). Whole-study results and caveats: Approximately 73% of squamous and under 35% of adenocarcinoma cases had tumour-associated clones >0.5%.

In the case of this clone: Antigen unknown.

The sequencing sample was made of lung tumor tissue. The chain uses TRBV11-1 and TRBJ2-1, with D unclear. The sequence came from a human donor with non-small cell lung cancer. The CDR3 nucleotides read TGTGCCAGCAGCTCGACTGGAAACAATGAGCAGTTCTTC. Translation: CASSSTGNNEQFF.